This is a list of T cell receptor beta chains from one sample in a study of T cell repertoires in cytomegalovirus infection. TCRdb passed the reads through MiXCR, listing each CDR3 protein once. This table has 490,000 or so distinct CDR3 sequences, about 10% appearing once. Material for sequencing was PBMCs. These receptors were collected from a human donor in good health (CMV status not recorded). Some clones in this sample may be carry-over from other donors' samples. The CDR3 runs from the conserved cysteine through the conserved F or W. The order of the fields is D gene, J gene, CDR3 length, V gene, clone size, CDR3 protein, CDR3 DNA. A D gene is named only where the DNA matches it firmly. Some rows have no size entry. The others give once, few or many, or a class for an expanded clone.

d_gene: TRBD1
j_gene: TRBJ1-2
len: 14
v_gene: TRBV30
abundance: few
CDR3aa: CAWSLRQGPYGYTF
CDR3nt: TGTGCCTGGAGTTTGCGACAGGGACCCTATGGCTACACCTTC

d_gene: TRBD2
j_gene: TRBJ2-2
len: 15
v_gene: TRBV6-5
abundance: many
CDR3aa: CASSPSGSFTGELFF
CDR3nt: TGTGCCAGCAGCCCTAGCGGCAGCTTCACCGGGGAGCTGTTTTTT

d_gene: TRBD1
j_gene: TRBJ1-4
len: 15
v_gene: TRBV6-6
abundance: many
CDR3aa: CASSSSDRGNEKLFF
CDR3nt: TGTGCCAGCTCCTCATCCGACAGGGGAAATGAAAAACTGTTTTTT

d_gene: TRBD2
j_gene: TRBJ2-7
len: 14
v_gene: TRBV28
abundance: many
CDR3aa: CASRTAAGGYEQYF
CDR3nt: TGTGCCAGCCGAACCGCAGCGGGAGGGTACGAGCAGTACTTC

d_gene: TRBD1
j_gene: TRBJ1-6
len: 14
v_gene: TRBV28
abundance: many
CDR3aa: CASSSGQRNSPLHF
CDR3nt: TGTGCCAGCAGTTCGGGACAGAGGAATTCACCCCTCCACTTT

d_gene: .
j_gene: TRBJ2-5
len: 14
v_gene: TRBV6-2/TRBV6-3
abundance: few
CDR3aa: CASSSTTAQETQYF
CDR3nt: TGTGCCAGCAGTTCGACGACAGCGCAAGAGACCCAGTACTTC

d_gene: .
j_gene: TRBJ2-7
len: 15
v_gene: TRBV5-4
abundance: many
CDR3aa: CASSLGLDRAGEQYF
CDR3nt: TGTGCCAGCAGCTTGGGACTAGATCGCGCGGGCGAGCAGTACTTC

d_gene: .
j_gene: TRBJ1-1
len: 13
v_gene: TRBV15
abundance: many
CDR3aa: CATSRTANTEAFF
CDR3nt: TGTGCCACCAGCAGGACAGCGAACACTGAAGCTTTCTTT

d_gene: .
j_gene: TRBJ1-6
len: 19
v_gene: TRBV24-1
abundance: few
CDR3aa: CATPSGTHRAFSYNSPLHF
CDR3nt: TGTGCCACCCCTAGTGGGACGCACAGGGCTTTCTCCTATAATTCACCCCTCCACTTT

d_gene: TRBD1
j_gene: TRBJ1-6
len: 18
v_gene: TRBV18
abundance: few
CDR3aa: CASSPQGVDRVMNSPLHF
CDR3nt: TGTGCCAGCTCACCACAAGGGGTTGACAGGGTGATGAATTCACCCCTCCACTTT

d_gene: TRBD2
j_gene: TRBJ2-1
len: 17
v_gene: TRBV7-9
abundance: many
CDR3aa: CASSPRLAESSYNEQFF
CDR3nt: TGTGCCAGCAGCCCTAGGCTAGCGGAGAGCTCCTACAATGAGCAGTTCTTC

d_gene: .
j_gene: TRBJ2-7
len: 11
v_gene: TRBV29-1
abundance: few
CDR3aa: CSVGIPYEQYF
CDR3nt: TGCAGCGTCGGGATCCCCTACGAGCAGTACTTC

d_gene: TRBD1
j_gene: TRBJ2-1
len: 15
v_gene: TRBV3-1
abundance: .
CDR3aa: CASSLGQGARNEQFF
CDR3nt: TGTGCCAGCAGCCTGGGACAGGGGGCGAGAAATGAGCAGTTCTTC

d_gene: TRBD1
j_gene: TRBJ2-7
len: 14
v_gene: TRBV28
abundance: .
CDR3aa: CASRRDRGPLEQYF
CDR3nt: TGTGCCAGCAGAAGGGACAGGGGACCCCTCGAGCAGTACTTC

d_gene: .
j_gene: TRBJ2-1
len: 14
v_gene: TRBV20-1
abundance: .
CDR3aa: CSASLPAAYNEQFF
CDR3nt: TGCAGTGCTAGTCTCCCAGCGGCCTACAATGAGCAGTTCTTC

d_gene: .
j_gene: TRBJ1-2
len: 15
v_gene: TRBV7-3
abundance: .
CDR3aa: CASSLSGTPNYGYTF
CDR3nt: TGTGCCAGCAGCTTAAGTGGGACACCGAACTATGGCTACACCTTC

d_gene: .
j_gene: TRBJ2-3
len: 19
v_gene: TRBV24-1
abundance: many
CDR3aa: CATSDPNLPAGILTDTQYF
CDR3nt: TGTGCCACCAGTGACCCTAACCTCCCTGCGGGGATACTCACAGATACGCAGTATTTT

d_gene: .
j_gene: TRBJ2-3
len: 16
v_gene: TRBV10-2
abundance: few
CDR3aa: CASQGPVKPGTDTQYF
CDR3nt: TGCGCCAGCCAGGGACCGGTGAAACCCGGCACAGATACGCAGTATTTT

d_gene: .
j_gene: TRBJ1-5
len: 17
v_gene: TRBV29-1
abundance: few
CDR3aa: CSVEWARVPHSNQPQHF
CDR3nt: TGCAGCGTTGAGTGGGCTCGGGTACCTCATAGCAATCAGCCCCAGCATTTT

d_gene: TRBD1
j_gene: TRBJ2-7
len: 16
v_gene: TRBV23-1
abundance: few
CDR3aa: CASRPQQGKSSYEQYF
CDR3nt: TGCGCCAGCAGACCTCAACAGGGGAAGAGCTCCTACGAGCAGTACTTC

d_gene: TRBD1
j_gene: TRBJ1-5
len: 16
v_gene: TRBV6-1
abundance: many
CDR3aa: CASSEFPGTGNQPQHF
CDR3nt: TGTGCCAGCAGTGAGTTCCCCGGGACAGGGAATCAGCCCCAGCATTTT

d_gene: TRBD2
j_gene: TRBJ2-1
len: 12
v_gene: TRBV28
abundance: few
CDR3aa: CASSLRENEQFF
CDR3nt: TGTGCCAGCAGTTTGCGGGAGAATGAGCAGTTCTTC

d_gene: .
j_gene: TRBJ1-2
len: 14
v_gene: TRBV19
abundance: few
CDR3aa: CASKEAGANYGYTF
CDR3nt: TGTGCCAGTAAAGAAGCGGGGGCGAACTATGGCTACACCTTC

d_gene: .
j_gene: TRBJ2-7
len: 13
v_gene: TRBV19
abundance: .
CDR3aa: CASSGSRGPEQYF
CDR3nt: TGTGCCAGTAGTGGGAGTCGGGGCCCCGAGCAGTACTTC

d_gene: .
j_gene: TRBJ2-1
len: 14
v_gene: TRBV5-6
abundance: many
CDR3aa: CASSFGPGGREQFF
CDR3nt: .

d_gene: .
j_gene: TRBJ2-1
len: 15
v_gene: TRBV10-3
abundance: .
CDR3aa: CAISGGSNSYNEQFF
CDR3nt: TGTGCCATCAGTGGAGGTTCCAACTCCTACAATGAGCAGTTCTTC

d_gene: TRBD1
j_gene: TRBJ1-6
len: 16
v_gene: TRBV2
abundance: .
CDR3aa: CASTQGQVQNNSPLHF
CDR3nt: TGTGCCAGCACCCAAGGACAGGTCCAGAACAATTCACCCCTCCACTTT

d_gene: .
j_gene: TRBJ1-2
len: 16
v_gene: TRBV7-9
abundance: many
CDR3aa: CASSPTGTGGGYGYTF
CDR3nt: TGTGCCAGCAGCCCCACCGGGACGGGGGGAGGCTATGGCTACACCTTC

d_gene: .
j_gene: TRBJ1-1
len: 13
v_gene: TRBV19
abundance: many
CDR3aa: CASSMRQNTEAFF
CDR3nt: TGTGCCAGTAGTATGCGGCAGAACACTGAAGCTTTCTTT

d_gene: .
j_gene: TRBJ2-5
len: 14
v_gene: TRBV6-5
abundance: .
CDR3aa: CASSRQSVQETQYF
CDR3nt: TGTGCCAGCAGCAGACAGTCTGTTCAAGAGACCCAGTACTTC

d_gene: .
j_gene: TRBJ2-7
len: 13
v_gene: TRBV6-5
abundance: many
CDR3aa: CASRPGLYYEQYF
CDR3nt: TGTGCCAGCAGACCAGGACTTTACTACGAGCAGTACTTC

d_gene: .
j_gene: TRBJ2-5
len: 14
v_gene: TRBV3-1
abundance: many
CDR3aa: CASSQPGAQETQYF
CDR3nt: TGTGCCAGCAGCCAGCCCGGGGCACAAGAGACCCAGTACTTC

d_gene: TRBD1
j_gene: TRBJ2-2
len: 15
v_gene: TRBV12-3/TRBV12-4
abundance: .
CDR3aa: CASSLTGGWTGELFF
CDR3nt: TGTGCCAGCAGTTTGACAGGGGGCTGGACCGGGGAGCTGTTTTTT

d_gene: .
j_gene: TRBJ1-6
len: 15
v_gene: TRBV11-2
abundance: many
CDR3aa: CASSLVTGPNSPLHF
CDR3nt: TGTGCCAGCAGCTTAGTGACAGGCCCGAATTCACCCCTCCACTTT

d_gene: .
j_gene: TRBJ2-7
len: 11
v_gene: TRBV3-1
abundance: .
CDR3aa: CASRANYEQYF
CDR3nt: TGTGCCAGCAGGGCTAACTACGAGCAGTACTTC

d_gene: TRBD2
j_gene: TRBJ2-5
len: 16
v_gene: TRBV28
abundance: many
CDR3aa: CASRRLAERVGETQYF
CDR3nt: TGTGCCAGCAGAAGACTAGCGGAGAGGGTGGGGGAGACCCAGTACTTC

d_gene: .
j_gene: TRBJ1-4
len: 13
v_gene: TRBV27
abundance: .
CDR3aa: CASKMDPEEKLFF
CDR3nt: TGTGCCAGCAAAATGGACCCAGAGGAAAAACTGTTTTTT

d_gene: .
j_gene: TRBJ2-7
len: 13
v_gene: TRBV6-2/TRBV6-3
abundance: many
CDR3aa: CASSLLVSYEQYF
CDR3nt: TGTGCCAGCAGTCTACTAGTCTCCTACGAGCAGTACTTC

d_gene: .
j_gene: TRBJ2-7
len: 13
v_gene: TRBV28
abundance: many
CDR3aa: CAIGAGAFYEQYF
CDR3nt: TGTGCCATAGGGGCAGGGGCCTTCTACGAGCAGTACTTC

d_gene: .
j_gene: TRBJ1-2
len: 16
v_gene: TRBV29-1
abundance: many
CDR3aa: CSVEGGDAKRVDGYTF
CDR3nt: TGCAGCGTTGAAGGAGGGGACGCAAAAAGAGTCGATGGCTACACCTTC

d_gene: .
j_gene: TRBJ2-1
len: 12
v_gene: TRBV5-6
abundance: many
CDR3aa: CASSPGNSEQFF
CDR3nt: TGTGCCAGCAGCCCCGGGAACTCCGAGCAGTTCTTC

d_gene: TRBD2
j_gene: TRBJ2-3
len: 15
v_gene: TRBV19
abundance: few
CDR3aa: CASSEDSGGLNTQYF
CDR3nt: TGTGCCAGTAGTGAGGATAGCGGGGGACTGAATACGCAGTATTTT

d_gene: .
j_gene: TRBJ2-7
len: 15
v_gene: TRBV27
abundance: few
CDR3aa: CASSLSLRTSYEQYF
CDR3nt: TGTGCCAGCAGTTTATCTCTGCGGACCTCCTACGAGCAGTACTTC

d_gene: .
j_gene: TRBJ2-1
len: 14
v_gene: TRBV19
abundance: many
CDR3aa: CASSITGDSNEQFF
CDR3nt: TGTGCCAGTAGTATCACGGGAGACAGTAATGAGCAGTTCTTC

d_gene: .
j_gene: TRBJ2-3
len: 14
v_gene: TRBV12-3/TRBV12-4
abundance: many
CDR3aa: CASSPQPTTDTQYF
CDR3nt: TGTGCCAGCAGTCCGCAACCCACCACAGATACGCAGTATTTT

d_gene: TRBD2
j_gene: TRBJ2-7
len: 13
v_gene: TRBV7-9
abundance: many
CDR3aa: CASSSSGTGEQYF
CDR3nt: TGTGCCAGCAGCTCTAGCGGGACTGGCGAGCAGTACTTC

d_gene: TRBD1
j_gene: TRBJ1-2
len: 16
v_gene: TRBV7-9
abundance: .
CDR3aa: CASSLQGAEMGYGYTF
CDR3nt: TGTGCCAGCAGCTTACAGGGGGCTGAAATGGGCTATGGCTACACCTTC

d_gene: .
j_gene: TRBJ2-7
len: 12
v_gene: TRBV18
abundance: many
CDR3aa: CASSPPGGEQYF
CDR3nt: TGTGCCAGCTCACCACCGGGAGGCGAGCAGTACTTC

d_gene: TRBD1
j_gene: TRBJ1-1
len: 15
v_gene: TRBV10-3
abundance: many
CDR3aa: CAVKPGQGISREAFF
CDR3nt: TGTGCCGTTAAACCGGGACAGGGGATTTCCCGTGAAGCTTTCTTT

d_gene: .
j_gene: TRBJ1-6
len: 16
v_gene: TRBV7-9
abundance: many
CDR3aa: CASSLDWGRVQAPLHF
CDR3nt: TGTGCCAGCAGCCTCGACTGGGGGAGGGTCCAAGCACCCCTCCACTTT

d_gene: .
j_gene: TRBJ2-1
len: 18
v_gene: TRBV18
abundance: .
CDR3aa: CASSPRNSGGITYNEQFF
CDR3nt: TGTGCCAGCTCACCACGAAATAGCGGAGGTATAACTTACAATGAGCAGTTCTTC

d_gene: .
j_gene: TRBJ2-2
len: 17
v_gene: TRBV24-1
abundance: .
CDR3aa: CATSDLLAPGGTGELFF
CDR3nt: TGTGCCACCAGTGATTTGCTGGCTCCCGGGGGAACCGGGGAGCTGTTTTTT

d_gene: TRBD1
j_gene: TRBJ2-1
len: 15
v_gene: TRBV7-3
abundance: many
CDR3aa: CASTSGTGRYNEQFF
CDR3nt: TGTGCCAGCACCTCCGGGACAGGACGCTACAATGAGCAGTTCTTC

d_gene: .
j_gene: TRBJ2-7
len: 18
v_gene: TRBV15
abundance: .
CDR3aa: CATSRGISGRGSSYEQYF
CDR3nt: TGTGCCACCAGCAGAGGGATCAGCGGCAGGGGAAGCTCCTACGAGCAGTACTTC

d_gene: TRBD1
j_gene: TRBJ1-2
len: 14
v_gene: TRBV28
abundance: many
CDR3aa: CASSRQGLSWGYTF
CDR3nt: TGTGCCAGCAGCCGACAGGGGCTATCGTGGGGCTACACCTTC